The T cell receptor beta chain described here comes from a study of early T cells in non-severe SARS-CoV-2 infection. Study-level background: The chains were unpaired, and the sequenced material was bulk RNA from unsorted whole blood. Study-level findings and limits: Anti-spike CD8 responses were favored in VDJdb matching, and private and CD4 specificities were missed.

Germline V gene sequence: CDR1 SGHNT, CDR2 YYREEE (reference sequence). V was shortened by 4 bases and J by 1 base, with 11 bases between the two germline ends. CDR3 size: 14 residues. Unique molecular identifiers tagged individual cDNA molecules. A single record per CDR3 protein comes from TCRdb applying MiXCR to the 5' RACE reads. This sample carries roughly 100,000 distinct CDR3 sequences, over 10% of them seen once, and the ten largest clones take 6.2%. This clonotype was detected only a few times. What it binds is not known. The receptor comes from an adult who was a healthcare worker with PCR-confirmed SARS-CoV-2 infection or an uninfected control (not recorded which). Material for sequencing was whole blood. The chain couples TRBV5-4 to TRBJ2-5; a possible D gene is TRBD1 (6 bases). The CDR3 loop reads CASSQMDSQETQYF. The CDR3 bases are TGTGCCAGCAGCCAAATGGACAGCCAAGAGACCCAGTACTTC.